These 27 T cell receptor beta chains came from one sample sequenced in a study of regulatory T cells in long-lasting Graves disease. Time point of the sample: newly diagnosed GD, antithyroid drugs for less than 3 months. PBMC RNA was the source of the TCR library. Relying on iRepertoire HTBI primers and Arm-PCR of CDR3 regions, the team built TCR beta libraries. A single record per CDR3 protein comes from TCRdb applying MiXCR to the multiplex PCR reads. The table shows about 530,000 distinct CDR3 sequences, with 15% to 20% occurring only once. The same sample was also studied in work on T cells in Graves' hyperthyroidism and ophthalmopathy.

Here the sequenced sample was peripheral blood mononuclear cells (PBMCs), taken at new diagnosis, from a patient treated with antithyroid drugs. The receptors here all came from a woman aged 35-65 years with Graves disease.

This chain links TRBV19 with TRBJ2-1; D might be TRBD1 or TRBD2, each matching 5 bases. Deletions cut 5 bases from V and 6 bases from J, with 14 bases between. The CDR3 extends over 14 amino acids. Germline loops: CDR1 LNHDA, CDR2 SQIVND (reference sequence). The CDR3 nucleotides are TGTGCCAGTAGTGGGTGGGGGAGCCGCAATGAGCAGTTCTTC. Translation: CASSGWGSRNEQFF.

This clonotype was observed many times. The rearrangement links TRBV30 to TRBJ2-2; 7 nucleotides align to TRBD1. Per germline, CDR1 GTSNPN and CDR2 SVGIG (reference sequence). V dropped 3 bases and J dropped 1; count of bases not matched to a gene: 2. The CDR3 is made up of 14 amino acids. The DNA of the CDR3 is TGTGCCTGGAGGAACAGGGGGAACACCGGGGAGCTGTTTTTT. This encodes CAWRNRGNTGELFF.

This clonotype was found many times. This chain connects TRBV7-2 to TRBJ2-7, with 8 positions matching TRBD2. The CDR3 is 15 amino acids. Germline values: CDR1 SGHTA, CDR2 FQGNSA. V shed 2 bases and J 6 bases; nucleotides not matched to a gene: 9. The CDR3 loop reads CASSLWAGGHIEQYF. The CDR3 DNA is TGTGCCAGCAGCTTATGGGCGGGGGGCCACATCGAGCAGTACTTC.

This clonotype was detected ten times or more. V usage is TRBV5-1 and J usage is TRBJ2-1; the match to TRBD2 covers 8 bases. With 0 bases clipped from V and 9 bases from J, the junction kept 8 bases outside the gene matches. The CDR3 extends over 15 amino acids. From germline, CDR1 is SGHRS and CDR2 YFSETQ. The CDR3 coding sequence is TGCGCCAGCAGCTTGGGGGCAGTTGCGGGAGGTGAGCAGTTCTTC. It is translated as CASSLGAVAGGEQFF.

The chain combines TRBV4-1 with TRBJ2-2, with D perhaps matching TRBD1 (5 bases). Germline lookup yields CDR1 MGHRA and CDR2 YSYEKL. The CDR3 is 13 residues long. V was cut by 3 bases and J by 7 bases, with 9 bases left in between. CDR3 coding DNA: TGCGCCAGCAGCCACGTCAGGGACGGGGAGCTGTTTTTT. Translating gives CASSHVRDGELFF.

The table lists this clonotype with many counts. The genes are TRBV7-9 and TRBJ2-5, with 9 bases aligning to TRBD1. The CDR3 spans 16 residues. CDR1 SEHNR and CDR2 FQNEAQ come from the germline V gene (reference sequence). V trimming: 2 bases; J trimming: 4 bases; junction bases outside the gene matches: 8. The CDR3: CASSLLSGQGRETQYF. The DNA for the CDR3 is TGTGCCAGCAGCTTACTTTCGGGACAGGGTAGAGAGACCCAGTACTTC.

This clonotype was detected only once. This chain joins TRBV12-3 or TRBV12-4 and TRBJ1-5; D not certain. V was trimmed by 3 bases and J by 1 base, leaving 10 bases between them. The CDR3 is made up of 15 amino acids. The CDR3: CASSFAGESNQPQHF. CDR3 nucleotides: TGTGCCAGCAGTTTTGCGGGTGAGAGCAATCAGCCCCAGCATTTT.

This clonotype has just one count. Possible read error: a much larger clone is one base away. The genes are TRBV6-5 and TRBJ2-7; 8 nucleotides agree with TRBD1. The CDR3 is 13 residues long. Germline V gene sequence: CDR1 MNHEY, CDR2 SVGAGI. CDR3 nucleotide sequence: TGTGCCGGCAGTTACAGGGGGGTAGAGGAGCAGTACTTC. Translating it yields CAGSYRGVEEQYF.

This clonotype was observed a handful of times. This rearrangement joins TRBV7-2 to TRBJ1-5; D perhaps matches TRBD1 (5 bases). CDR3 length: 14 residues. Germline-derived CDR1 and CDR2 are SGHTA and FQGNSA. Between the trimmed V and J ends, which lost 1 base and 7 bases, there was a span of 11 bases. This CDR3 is CASSLGLRGQPQHF. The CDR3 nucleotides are TGTGCCAGCAGCTTAGGCCTTCGGGGGCAGCCCCAGCATTTT.

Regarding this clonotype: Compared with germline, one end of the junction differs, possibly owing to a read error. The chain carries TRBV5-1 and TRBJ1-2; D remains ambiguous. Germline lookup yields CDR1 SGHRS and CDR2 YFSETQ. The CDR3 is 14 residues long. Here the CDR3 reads CASSLATSRWGYTF. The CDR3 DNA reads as TGTGCCAGCAGCTTGGCGACTTCAAGGTGGGGCTACACCTTC.

The CDR3 spells CASSEIAEKDEQYF. The CDR3 region has the DNA TGTGCCAGCAGTGAAATAGCGGAGAAGGACGAGCAGTACTTC. The gene calls are TRBV6-1 and TRBJ2-7, with D perhaps TRBD2 (6 bases). Germline CDR1 is MNHNS and CDR2 is SASEGT. Between the trimmed V and J ends, which lost 2 bases and 5 bases, there was a span of 13 bases. CDR3 length: 14 amino acids.

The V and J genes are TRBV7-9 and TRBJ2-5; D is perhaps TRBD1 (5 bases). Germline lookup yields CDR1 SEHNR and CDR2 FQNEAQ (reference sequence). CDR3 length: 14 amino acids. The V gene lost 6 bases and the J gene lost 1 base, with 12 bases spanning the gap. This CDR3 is CASSLLGPQETQYF. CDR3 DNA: TGTGCCAGCAGTCTCCTGGGGCCCCAAGAGACCCAGTACTTC.

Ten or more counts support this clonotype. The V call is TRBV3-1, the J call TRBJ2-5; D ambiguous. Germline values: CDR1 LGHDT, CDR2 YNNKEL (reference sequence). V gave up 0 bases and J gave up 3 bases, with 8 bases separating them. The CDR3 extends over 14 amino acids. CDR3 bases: TGTGCCAGCAGCCAAGATCAGGCTAAAGAGACCCAGTACTTC. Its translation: CASSQDQAKETQYF.

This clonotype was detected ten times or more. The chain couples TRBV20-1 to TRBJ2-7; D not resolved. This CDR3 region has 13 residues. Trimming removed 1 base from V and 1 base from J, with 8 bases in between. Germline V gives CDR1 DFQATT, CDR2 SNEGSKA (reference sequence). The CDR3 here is CSARVYSSYEQYF. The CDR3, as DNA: TGCAGTGCTAGAGTTTACAGTTCCTACGAGCAGTACTTC.

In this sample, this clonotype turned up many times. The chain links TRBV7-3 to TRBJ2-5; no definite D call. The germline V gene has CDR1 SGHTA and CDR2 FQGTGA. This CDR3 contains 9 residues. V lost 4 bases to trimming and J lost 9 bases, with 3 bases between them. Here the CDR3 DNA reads TGTGCCAGCAGCTCGGCCCAGTACTTC. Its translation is CASSSAQYF. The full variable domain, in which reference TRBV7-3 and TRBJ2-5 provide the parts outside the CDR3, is GAGVSQTPSNKVTEKGKYVELRCDPISGHTALYWYRQSLGQGPEFLIYFQGTGAADDSGLPNDRFFAVRPEGSVSTLKIQRTERGDSAVYLCASSSAQYFGPGTRLLVL.

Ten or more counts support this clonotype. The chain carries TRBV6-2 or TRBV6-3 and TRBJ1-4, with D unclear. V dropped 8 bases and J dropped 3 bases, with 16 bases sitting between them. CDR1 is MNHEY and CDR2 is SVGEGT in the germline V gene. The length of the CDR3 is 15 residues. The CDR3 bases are TGTGCCAGCGCCCTCTCGATCGGAGCTAATGAAAAACTGTTTTTT. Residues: CASALSIGANEKLFF.

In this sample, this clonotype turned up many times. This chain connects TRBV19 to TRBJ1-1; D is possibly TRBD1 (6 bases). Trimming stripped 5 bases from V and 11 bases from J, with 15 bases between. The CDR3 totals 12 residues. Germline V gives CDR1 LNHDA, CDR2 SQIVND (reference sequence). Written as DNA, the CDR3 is TGTGCCAGTAGTCCGACAGGATCGGATGCTTTCTTT. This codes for CASSPTGSDAFF. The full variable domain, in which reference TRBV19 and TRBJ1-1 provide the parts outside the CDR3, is DGGITQSPKYLFRKEGQNVTLSCEQNLNHDAMYWYRQDPGQGLRLIYYSQIVNDFQKGDIAEGYSVSREKKESFPLTVTSAQKNPTAFYLCASSPTGSDAFFGQGTRLTVV.

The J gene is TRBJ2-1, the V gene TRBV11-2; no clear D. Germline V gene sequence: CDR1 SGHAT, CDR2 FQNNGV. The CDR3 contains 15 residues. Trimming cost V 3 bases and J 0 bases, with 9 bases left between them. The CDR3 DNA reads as TGTGCCAGCAGCTTCGAGTCGAGCTCCTACAATGAGCAGTTCTTC. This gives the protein CASSFESSSYNEQFF.

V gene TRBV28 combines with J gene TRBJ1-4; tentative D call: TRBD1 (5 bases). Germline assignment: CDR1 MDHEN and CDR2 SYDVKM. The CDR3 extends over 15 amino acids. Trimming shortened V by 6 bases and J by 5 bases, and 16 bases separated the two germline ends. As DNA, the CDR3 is TGTGCCAGCAGAATGCTATACCGGGACAATGAAAAACTGTTTTTT. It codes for CASRMLYRDNEKLFF.

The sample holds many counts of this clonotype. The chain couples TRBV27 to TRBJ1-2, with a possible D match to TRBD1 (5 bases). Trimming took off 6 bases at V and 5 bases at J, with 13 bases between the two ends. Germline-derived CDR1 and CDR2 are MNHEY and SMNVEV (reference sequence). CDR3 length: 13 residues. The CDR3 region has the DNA TGTGCCAGCAGCTTGTCAGGGCCGTATGGCTACACCTTC. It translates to CASSLSGPYGYTF.

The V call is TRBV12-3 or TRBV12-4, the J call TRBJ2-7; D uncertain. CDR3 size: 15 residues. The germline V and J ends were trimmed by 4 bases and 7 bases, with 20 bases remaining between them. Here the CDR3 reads CASSYSGEGYNEQYF. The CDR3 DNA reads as TGTGCCAGCAGTTACTCTGGGGAAGGCTACAATGAGCAGTACTTC.

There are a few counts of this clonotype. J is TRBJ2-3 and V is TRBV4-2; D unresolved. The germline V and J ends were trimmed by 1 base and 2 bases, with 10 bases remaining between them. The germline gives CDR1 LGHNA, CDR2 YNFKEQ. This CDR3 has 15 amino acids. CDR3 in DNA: TGTGCCAGCAGCCAAGCGACGGGCTTCACAGATACGCAGTATTTT. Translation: CASSQATGFTDTQYF.

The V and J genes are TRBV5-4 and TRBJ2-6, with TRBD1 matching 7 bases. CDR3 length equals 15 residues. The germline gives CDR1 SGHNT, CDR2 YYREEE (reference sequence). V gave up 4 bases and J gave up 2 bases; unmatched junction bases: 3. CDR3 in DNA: TGTGCCAGCAGCCAGGGACAGCCTGGGGCCAACGTCCTGACTTTC. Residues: CASSQGQPGANVLTF.

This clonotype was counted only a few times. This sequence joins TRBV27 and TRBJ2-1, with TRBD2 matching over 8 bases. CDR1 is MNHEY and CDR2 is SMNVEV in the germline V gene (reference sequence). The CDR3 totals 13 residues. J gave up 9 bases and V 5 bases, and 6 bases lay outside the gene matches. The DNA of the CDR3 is TGTGCCAGCAGTCCCGGGGGGGAAAGTGAGCAGTTCTTC. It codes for CASSPGGESEQFF.

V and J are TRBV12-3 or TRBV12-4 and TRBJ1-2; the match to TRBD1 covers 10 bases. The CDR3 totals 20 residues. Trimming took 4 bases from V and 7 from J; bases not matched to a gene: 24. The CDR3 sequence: CASSYSLSWDRGIEFGGYTF. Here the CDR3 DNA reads TGTGCCAGCAGTTACTCGCTTTCCTGGGACAGGGGAATCGAGTTTGGTGGCTACACCTTC.

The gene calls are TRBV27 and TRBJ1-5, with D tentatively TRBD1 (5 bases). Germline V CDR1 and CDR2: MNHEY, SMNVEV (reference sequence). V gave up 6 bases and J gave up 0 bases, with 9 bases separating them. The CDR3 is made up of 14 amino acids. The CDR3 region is CASSGRGSNQPQHF. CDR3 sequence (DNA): TGTGCCAGCAGCGGGAGGGGTAGCAATCAGCCCCAGCATTTT.

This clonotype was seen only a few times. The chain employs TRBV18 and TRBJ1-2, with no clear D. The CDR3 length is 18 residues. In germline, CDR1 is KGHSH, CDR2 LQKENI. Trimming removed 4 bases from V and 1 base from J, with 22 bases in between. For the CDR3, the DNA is TGTGCCAGCTCACAATCCGTTAAGACTCCCTGGGATAACTATGGCTACACCTTC. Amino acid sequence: CASSQSVKTPWDNYGYTF.